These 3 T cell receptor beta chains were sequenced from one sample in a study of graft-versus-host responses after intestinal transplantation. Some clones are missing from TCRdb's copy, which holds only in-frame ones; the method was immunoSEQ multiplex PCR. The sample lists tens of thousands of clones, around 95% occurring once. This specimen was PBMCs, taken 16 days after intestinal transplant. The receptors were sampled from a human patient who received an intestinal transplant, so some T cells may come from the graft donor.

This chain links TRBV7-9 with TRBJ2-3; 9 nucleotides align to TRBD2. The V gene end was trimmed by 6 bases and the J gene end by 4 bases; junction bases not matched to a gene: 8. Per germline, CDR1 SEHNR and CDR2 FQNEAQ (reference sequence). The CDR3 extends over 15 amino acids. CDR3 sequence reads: CASSISGSRADTQYF. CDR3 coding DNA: TGTGCCAGCAGTATTAGCGGGAGTAGGGCAGATACGCAGTATTTT.

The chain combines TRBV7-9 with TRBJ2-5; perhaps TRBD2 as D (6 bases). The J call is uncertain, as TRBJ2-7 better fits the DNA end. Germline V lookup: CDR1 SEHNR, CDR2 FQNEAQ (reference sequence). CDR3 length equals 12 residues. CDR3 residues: CASSFRGYEQYF. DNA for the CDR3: TGTGCCAGCAGCTTTCGGGGGTACGAGCAGTACTTC.

CDR3 protein: CASSFRTGAVTEAFF. In DNA form, the CDR3 reads TGTGCCAGCAGCTTTCGGACAGGGGCAGTGACTGAAGCTTTCTTT. The chain is built from TRBV5-4 and TRBJ1-1, with TRBD1 identical over 9 bases. The CDR3 runs to 15 residues. V lost 2 bases and J lost 5; bases outside the gene matches: 7. CDR1 SGHNT and CDR2 YYREEE come from the germline V gene (reference sequence). Full variable domain (remainder filled in from reference TRBV5-4 and TRBJ1-1): ETGVTQSPTHLIKTRGQQVTLRCSSQSGHNTVSWYQQALGQGPQFIFQYYREEENGRGNFPPRFSGLQFPNYSSELNVNALELDDSALYLCASSFRTGAVTEAFFGQGTRLTVV.